The entry below gives a single T cell receptor beta chain sequence along with its context. Antigen specificity is unknown. This record belongs to a study of OX40 agonist ivuxolimab in advanced cancers. About the research overall: Partial response was recorded in three patients: one hepatocellular carcinoma and two cutaneous melanoma cases.

This CDR3 region has 15 residues. J gave up 2 bases and V 4 bases, and 4 bases lay outside the gene matches. Germline V gene sequence: CDR1 SGHRS, CDR2 YFSETQ. The study's findings and limits: The authors also found low normalized T-cell clonal expansion in some nonresponders.

Clones were read by immunoSEQ multiplex PCR, and TCRdb kept only the in-frame ones, dropping some. Here the sample spans 70,000 or so clones, roughly 80% being singletons. The cohort excluded patients with autoimmune disease history or systemic immunosuppression. The sequence derives from an adult with an advanced solid tumor such as melanoma, head and neck, liver or kidney cancer. The sample was CD4+ or CD8+ T cells sorted from blood, taken in a trial of the OX40 agonist ivuxolimab. The chain joins TRBV5-1 to TRBJ2-7, with 12 bases matching TRBD2. The CDR3 is CASSQTSGGTYEQYF. DNA of the CDR3: TGCGCCAGCAGCCAGACTAGCGGGGGAACCTACGAGCAGTACTTC.